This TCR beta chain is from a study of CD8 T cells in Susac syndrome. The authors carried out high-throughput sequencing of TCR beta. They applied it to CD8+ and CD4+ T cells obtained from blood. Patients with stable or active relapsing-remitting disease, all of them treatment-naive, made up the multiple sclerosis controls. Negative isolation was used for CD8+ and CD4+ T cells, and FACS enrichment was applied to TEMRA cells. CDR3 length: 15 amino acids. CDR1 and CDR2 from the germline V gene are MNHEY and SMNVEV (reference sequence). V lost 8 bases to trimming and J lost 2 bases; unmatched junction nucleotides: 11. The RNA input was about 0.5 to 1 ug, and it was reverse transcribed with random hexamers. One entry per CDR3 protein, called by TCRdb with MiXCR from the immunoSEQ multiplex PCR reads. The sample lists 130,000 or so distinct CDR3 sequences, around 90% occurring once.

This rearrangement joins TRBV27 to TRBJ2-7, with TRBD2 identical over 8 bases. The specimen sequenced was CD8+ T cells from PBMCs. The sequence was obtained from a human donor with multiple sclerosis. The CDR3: CASSGGAGGPYEQYF. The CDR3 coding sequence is TGTGCCAGCTCAGGCGGGGCGGGAGGACCCTACGAGCAGTACTTC.